Listed below are T cell receptor beta chains from one sample, sequenced in a study of CXCR3-negative and CXCR3-positive naive CD8 T cells. TCRdb re-called the 5' RACE reads and gives one entry per CDR3 protein, without DNA. The clone table shows approximately 5,800 distinct CDR3 sequences, with the ten largest holding less than 2.5%. Sequencing was carried out using naive CXCR3+ CD8+ T cells from blood. Source of these receptors: a human donor in good health. Some clones in this sample may be carry-over from other donors' samples. Each CDR3 is given with its conserved first and last residue. Fields, in order: clone size, V gene, J gene, CDR3 protein. For some rows the clone size is stated as once, few or many, or as a class when expanded; others skip it.

large	TRBV18	TRBJ1-1	CASSPGSRTEAFF
medium-sized	TRBV29-1	TRBJ2-4	CSVEDLREGRTKNIQYF
-	TRBV5-5	TRBJ2-1	CASSLGAGVVYEQFF
-	TRBV20-1	TRBJ1-2	CSAREYRVTGYTF
-	TRBV29-1	TRBJ2-1	CSAWTSGGYNEQFF
medium-sized	TRBV6-5	TRBJ1-2	CASSYDGWQGRDYGYTF
-	TRBV7-8	TRBJ1-1	CASSLAFGGFGQNTEAFF
-	TRBV12-3/TRBV12-4	TRBJ2-7	CASSFGGPYEQYF
medium-sized	TRBV2	TRBJ1-5	CASSEKSNQPQHF
-	TRBV4-3	TRBJ2-7	CASSQEPWTAYEQYF
-	TRBV29-1	TRBJ1-2	CSVQGQGAAGYTF
-	TRBV27	TRBJ1-3	CASSSATGDSGDTIYF
-	TRBV15	TRBJ2-5	CATSRGDRDPETQYF
-	TRBV7-9	TRBJ2-4	CASSPRVLEDIQYF
-	TRBV5-1	TRBJ1-1	CASSPGHGYRDNTEAFF
-	TRBV27	TRBJ2-7	CASSPSSGTLTYEQYF
-	TRBV5-1	TRBJ2-2	CASGDRVPSETGELFF
medium-sized	TRBV7-2	TRBJ2-7	CASSFTGGREQYF
medium-sized	TRBV6-5	TRBJ2-1	CASSYQLTNEQFF
medium-sized	TRBV15	TRBJ2-5	CATSVTGDYETQYF
-	TRBV7-9	TRBJ2-5	CASSLPGVEQETQYF
-	TRBV21-1	TRBJ1-5	CASSKGWQPGGQPQHF
medium-sized	TRBV28	TRBJ2-5	CASSIRGSGSLQETQYF
medium-sized	TRBV29-1	TRBJ2-3	CSVRTTDTQYF
large	TRBV6-2/TRBV6-3	TRBJ2-7	CASSLTGGTRYEQYF
-	TRBV4-2	TRBJ1-1	CASSQEVSGSGTEAFF
-	TRBV29-1	TRBJ1-1	CSVESVALNTEAFF
medium-sized	TRBV3-1	TRBJ1-5	CASSQAGEGQPQHF
-	TRBV2	TRBJ2-5	CASSPGTSGIQETQYF
medium-sized	TRBV10-3	TRBJ2-7	CAISPGSGSAPYEQYF
-	TRBV20-1	TRBJ2-7	CSARLQHYEQYF
-	TRBV12-3/TRBV12-4	TRBJ1-2	CASSLAPGAYGYTF
-	TRBV5-1	TRBJ2-7	CASSLYSGGYEQYF
medium-sized	TRBV5-1	TRBJ2-1	CASSLWTSGRAGNEQFF
-	TRBV20-1	TRBJ2-7	CSAIGSSYEQYF
-	TRBV21-1	TRBJ2-5	CASSNRLGKETQYF
medium-sized	TRBV28	TRBJ2-1	CASSSLGGYNEQFF
medium-sized	TRBV5-4	TRBJ2-2	CASSPPGSGNTGELFF
-	TRBV9	TRBJ2-7	CASSVNQGSYEQYF
-	TRBV29-1	TRBJ1-1	CSVLRTVMNTEAFF
-	TRBV10-3	TRBJ1-4	CAISDLGSPEELFF
-	TRBV7-9	TRBJ1-1	CASSLVLGNEAFF
large	TRBV13	TRBJ2-7	CASSLLREYEQYF
-	TRBV6-1	TRBJ2-7	CASSEIGYEQYF
medium-sized	TRBV12-3/TRBV12-4	TRBJ2-1	CASSLDSYNEQFF
-	TRBV27	TRBJ2-7	CASSLSAGGEQYF
medium-sized	TRBV28	TRBJ1-2	CASSLLGGGAYGYTF
-	TRBV29-1	TRBJ2-3	CSVDMRDTRTDTQYF
medium-sized	TRBV19	TRBJ2-1	CASRLGGSSYNEQFF
-	TRBV4-1	TRBJ2-2	CASSQDSIWGTGELFF
medium-sized	TRBV5-1	TRBJ1-2	CASSIEKGAYDYGYTF
-	TRBV12-5	TRBJ2-5	CATGDAPQETQYF
-	TRBV24-1	TRBJ2-1	CATSDLRHNEQFF